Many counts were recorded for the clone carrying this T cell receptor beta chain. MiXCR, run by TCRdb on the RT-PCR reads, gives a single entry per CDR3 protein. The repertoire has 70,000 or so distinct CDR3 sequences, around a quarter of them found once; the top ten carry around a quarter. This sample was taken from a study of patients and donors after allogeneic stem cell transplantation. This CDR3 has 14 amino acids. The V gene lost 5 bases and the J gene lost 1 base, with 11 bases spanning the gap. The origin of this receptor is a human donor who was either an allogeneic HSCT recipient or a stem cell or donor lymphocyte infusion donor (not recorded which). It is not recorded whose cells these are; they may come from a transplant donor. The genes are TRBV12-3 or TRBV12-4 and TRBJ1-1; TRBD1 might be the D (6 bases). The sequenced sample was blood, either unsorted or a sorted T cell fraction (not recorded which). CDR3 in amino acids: CASSLRGRNTEAFF. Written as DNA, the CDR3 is TGTGCCAGCAGTCTCAGGGGTAGGAACACTGAAGCTTTCTTT.